The clone carrying this TCR beta chain was picked up one time. Its specificity is unknown. CDR3 length equals 13 residues. The junction had 3 bases not matched to a gene; V was cut back by 5 bases and J by 3 bases. Germline values: CDR1 SNHLY, CDR2 FYNNEI. These data originate in a study of shared clonotypes between healthy human individuals. About the study: A couple of female and three male donors aged 18 to 49 were enrolled. Per-donor plates numbered three CD4 naive, three CD4 memory, two CD8 naive and one CD8 memory.

Sequenced by immunoSEQ multiplex PCR; TCRdb stores in-frame clones only, minus some. The sample consists of about 1 million clones, 75% of them appearing once. General observations from the study: Naive CD4 clonotype sharing across several donors was around 5.5%. Across subsets, estimated richness was generally greater for naive than for memory populations.

The chain recombines TRBV2 with TRBJ2-7, with 8 bases matching TRBD1. The sequenced material came from memory CD4+ T cells sorted from blood. As to subset: CD45RA-negative fraction. The receptor comes from a man younger than 35 in good health. CDR3 sequence (DNA): TGTGCCAGCAGTAGACAGGGGTTCTACGAGCAGTACTTC. Its protein is CASSRQGFYEQYF.